This TCR beta chain was identified during a study of brain T cells in children with intractable seizures. Study results and limitations: Clones missing pre-surgery may reflect undersampling of that blood sample. Only CDR3 sequence similarity suggested viral specificity, without known HCMV serostatus.

Only cases whose brain tissue showed the highest T cell transcript signatures were sequenced. Pre-surgery treatment included at least one anti-epileptic drug. TCRdb's table, derived via immunoSEQ multiplex PCR, lists solely in-frame clones and lacks some. Here the sample spans approximately 23,000 clones, approximately 94% being singletons. The CDR3 is 13 residues long. Germline V lookup: CDR1 SNHLY, CDR2 FYNNEI. The V gene lost 6 bases and the J gene lost 0 bases, with 6 bases spanning the gap. In regard to this clone: The antigen is undetermined.

The sample consisted of peripheral blood, taken at surgery. This clonotype was obtained from a boy between 10 and 17 years old with focal cortical dysplasia and intractable seizures. The V call is TRBV2, the J call TRBJ1-5, with no clear D. This CDR3 reads CASSRDSNQPQHF. The CDR3 coding sequence is TGTGCCAGCAGCCGAGATAGCAATCAGCCCCAGCATTTT.